This record looks at one T cell receptor (beta chain) sequence and its context. This sample was taken from a study of Ad26.COV2.S vaccination and SARS-CoV-2 variants. Sequencing was performed with immunoSEQ multiplex PCR; in TCRdb, only in-frame clones are kept and a portion is missing. The sample holds approximately 450,000 clones; roughly 90% are singletons and the top ten take approximately 12%. Treatment of the sample: around 19 received Ad26.COV2.S at low or high dose, single or two shots; about 5 received placebo; per-sample allocation not given. Sample collection was performed on day 63 after the first vaccine or placebo injection. Trimming took off 1 base at V and 4 bases at J, with 14 bases between the two ends. Germline CDR1 reads SEHNR; CDR2 reads FQNEAQ (reference sequence). This CDR3 is built from 17 residues.

The rearrangement uses TRBV7-9 and TRBJ1-6; D possibly corresponds to TRBD1 (5 bases). Sequenced here: peripheral blood, sampled in a trial of Ad26.COV2.S vaccine versus placebo. This clonotype was obtained from a person aged 18-60 years who received the Ad26.COV2.S COVID-19 vaccine or a placebo. CDR3 sequence: CASSLGGIGPYNSPLHF. CDR3 coding DNA: TGTGCCAGCAGCTTAGGGGGCATCGGTCCGTATAATTCACCCCTCCACTTT. Full variable domain (rest looked up from reference TRBV7-9 and TRBJ1-6): DTGVSQNPRHKITKRGQNVTFRCDPISEHNRLYWYRQTLGQGPEFLTYFQNEAQLEKSRLLSDRFSAERPKGSFSTLEIQRTEQGDSAMYLCASSLGGIGPYNSPLHFGNGTRLTVT.